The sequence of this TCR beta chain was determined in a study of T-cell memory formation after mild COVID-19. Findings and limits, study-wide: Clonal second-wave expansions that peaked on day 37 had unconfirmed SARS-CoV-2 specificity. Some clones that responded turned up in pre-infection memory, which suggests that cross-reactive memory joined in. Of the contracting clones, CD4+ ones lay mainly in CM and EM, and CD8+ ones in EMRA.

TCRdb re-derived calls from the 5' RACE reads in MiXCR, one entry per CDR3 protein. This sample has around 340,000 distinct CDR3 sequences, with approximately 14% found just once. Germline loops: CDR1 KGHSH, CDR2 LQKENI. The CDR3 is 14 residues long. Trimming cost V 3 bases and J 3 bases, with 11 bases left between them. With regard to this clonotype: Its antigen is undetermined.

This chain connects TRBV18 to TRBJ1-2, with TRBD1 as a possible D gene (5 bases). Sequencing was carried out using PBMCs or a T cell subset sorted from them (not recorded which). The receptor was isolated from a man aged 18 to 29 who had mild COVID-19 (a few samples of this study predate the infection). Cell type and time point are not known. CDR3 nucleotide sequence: TGTGCCAGCTCACCGGCCGGGGGGGACTATGGCTACACCTTC. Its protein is CASSPAGGDYGYTF.